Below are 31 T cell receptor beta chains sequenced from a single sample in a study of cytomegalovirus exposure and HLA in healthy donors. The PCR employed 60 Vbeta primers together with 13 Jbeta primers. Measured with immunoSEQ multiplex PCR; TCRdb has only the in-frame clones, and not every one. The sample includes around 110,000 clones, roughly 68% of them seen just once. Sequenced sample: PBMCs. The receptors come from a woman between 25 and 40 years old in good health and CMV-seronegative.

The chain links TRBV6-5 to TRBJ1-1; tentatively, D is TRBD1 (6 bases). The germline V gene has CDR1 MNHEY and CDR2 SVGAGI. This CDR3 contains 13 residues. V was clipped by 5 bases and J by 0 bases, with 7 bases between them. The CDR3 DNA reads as TGTGCCAGCAGTGGACAGCTGAACACTGAAGCTTTCTTT. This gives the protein CASSGQLNTEAFF.

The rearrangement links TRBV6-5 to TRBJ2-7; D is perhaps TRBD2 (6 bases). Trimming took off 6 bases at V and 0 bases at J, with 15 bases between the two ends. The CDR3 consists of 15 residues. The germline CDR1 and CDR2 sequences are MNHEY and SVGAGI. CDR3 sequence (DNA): TGTGCCAGCAGCCCAGGAGGGTTCAGCTCCTACGAGCAGTACTTC. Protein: CASSPGGFSSYEQYF.

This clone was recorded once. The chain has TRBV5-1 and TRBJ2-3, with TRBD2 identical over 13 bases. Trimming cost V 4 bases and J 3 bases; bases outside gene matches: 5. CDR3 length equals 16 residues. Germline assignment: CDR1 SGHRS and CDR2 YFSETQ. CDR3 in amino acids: CASSGGLAGTTDTQYF. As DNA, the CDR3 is TGCGCCAGCAGCGGGGGACTAGCGGGGACGACAGATACGCAGTATTTT.

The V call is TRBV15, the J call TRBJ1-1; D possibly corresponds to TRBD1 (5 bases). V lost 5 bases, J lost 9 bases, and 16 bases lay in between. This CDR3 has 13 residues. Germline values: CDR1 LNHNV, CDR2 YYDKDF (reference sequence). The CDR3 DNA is TGTGCCACCAGCTGGAGAGGCGGACATCAAGCTTTCTTT. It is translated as CATSWRGGHQAFF.

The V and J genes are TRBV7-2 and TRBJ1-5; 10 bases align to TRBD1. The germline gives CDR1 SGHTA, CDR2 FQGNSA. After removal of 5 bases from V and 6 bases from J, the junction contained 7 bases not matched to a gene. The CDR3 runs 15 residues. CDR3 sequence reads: CASSPGTGAGQPQHF. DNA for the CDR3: TGTGCCAGCAGCCCCGGGACAGGGGCCGGTCAGCCCCAGCATTTT.

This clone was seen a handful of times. CDR3 in DNA: TGTGCCTGGAGTGCTACAGGACGTAGCAATCAGCCCCAGCATTTT. This gives the protein CAWSATGRSNQPQHF. V usage is TRBV30 and J usage is TRBJ1-5; a possible D gene is TRBD1 (5 bases). The ends were cut back, 1 base at V and 0 bases at J, with 10 bases in the middle. CDR3 length: 15 amino acids. Germline lookup yields CDR1 GTSNPN and CDR2 SVGIG (reference sequence).

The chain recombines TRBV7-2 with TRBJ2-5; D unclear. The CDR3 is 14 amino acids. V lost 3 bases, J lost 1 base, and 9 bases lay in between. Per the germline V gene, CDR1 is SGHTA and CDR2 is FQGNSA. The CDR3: CASSFQASQETQYF. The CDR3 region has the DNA TGTGCCAGCAGCTTTCAGGCCAGCCAAGAGACCCAGTACTTC. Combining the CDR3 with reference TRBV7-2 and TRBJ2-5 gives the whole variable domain GAGVSQSPSNKVTEKGKDVELRCDPISGHTALYWYRQSLGQGLEFLIYFQGNSAPDKSGLPSDRFSAERTGGSVSTLTIQRTQQEDSAVYLCASSFQASQETQYFGPGTRLLVL.

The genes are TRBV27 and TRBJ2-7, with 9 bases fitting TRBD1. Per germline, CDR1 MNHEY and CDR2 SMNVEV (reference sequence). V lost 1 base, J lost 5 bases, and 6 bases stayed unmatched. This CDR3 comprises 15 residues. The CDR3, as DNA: TGTGCCAGCAGTTTATATCCGGGACAGGGTAACGAGCAGTACTTC. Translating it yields CASSLYPGQGNEQYF.

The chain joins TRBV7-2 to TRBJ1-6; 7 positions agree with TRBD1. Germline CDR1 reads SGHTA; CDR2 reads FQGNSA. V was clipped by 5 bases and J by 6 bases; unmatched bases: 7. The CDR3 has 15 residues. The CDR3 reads CASSAQGQPNSPLHF. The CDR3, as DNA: TGTGCCAGCAGCGCGCAGGGACAGCCTAATTCACCCCTCCACTTT.

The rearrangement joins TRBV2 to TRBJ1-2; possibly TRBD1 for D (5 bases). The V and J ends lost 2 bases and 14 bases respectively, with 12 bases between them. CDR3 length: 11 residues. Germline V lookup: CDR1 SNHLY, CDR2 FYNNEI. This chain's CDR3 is CASSEIRAGTF. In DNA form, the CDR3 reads TGTGCCAGCAGTGAAATCAGGGCTGGGACCTTC.

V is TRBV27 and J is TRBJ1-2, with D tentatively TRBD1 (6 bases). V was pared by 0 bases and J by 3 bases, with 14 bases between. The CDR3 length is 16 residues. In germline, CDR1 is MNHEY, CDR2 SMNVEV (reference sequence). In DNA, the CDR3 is TGTGCCAGCAGTTTATCGTGGGGCAGGGGAGACTATGGCTACACCTTC. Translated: CASSLSWGRGDYGYTF.

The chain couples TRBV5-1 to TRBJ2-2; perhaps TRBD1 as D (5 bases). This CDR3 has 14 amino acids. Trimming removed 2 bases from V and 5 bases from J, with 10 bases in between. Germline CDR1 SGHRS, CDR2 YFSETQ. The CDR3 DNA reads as TGCGCCAGCAGCTTACCAGGGTCTACCGGGGAGCTGTTTTTT. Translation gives CASSLPGSTGELFF.

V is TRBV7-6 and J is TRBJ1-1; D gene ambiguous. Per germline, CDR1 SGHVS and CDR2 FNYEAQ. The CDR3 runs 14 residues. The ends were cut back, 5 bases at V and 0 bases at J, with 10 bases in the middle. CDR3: CASSPAPMNTEAFF. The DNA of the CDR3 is TGTGCCAGCAGCCCCGCTCCTATGAACACTGAAGCTTTCTTT. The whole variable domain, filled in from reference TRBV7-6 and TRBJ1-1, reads GAGVSQSPRYKVTKRGQDVALRCDPISGHVSLYWYRQALGQGPEFLTYFNYEAQQDKSGLPNDRFSAERPEGSISTLTIQRTEQRDSAMYRCASSPAPMNTEAFFGQGTRLTVV.

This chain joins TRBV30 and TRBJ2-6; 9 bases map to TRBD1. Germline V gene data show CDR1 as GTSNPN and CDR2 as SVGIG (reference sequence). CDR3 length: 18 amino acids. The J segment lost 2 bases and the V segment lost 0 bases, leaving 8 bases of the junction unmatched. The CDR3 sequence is CAWSVSQDRGTGANVLTF. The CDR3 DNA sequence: TGTGCCTGGAGTGTTTCTCAGGACAGGGGAACTGGGGCCAACGTCCTGACTTTC. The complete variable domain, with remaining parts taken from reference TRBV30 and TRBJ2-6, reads SQTIHQWPATLVQPVGSPLSLECTVEGTSNPNLYWYRQAAGRGLQLLFYSVGIGQISSEVPQNLSASRPQDRQFILSSKKLLLSDSGFYLCAWSVSQDRGTGANVLTFGAGSRLTVL.

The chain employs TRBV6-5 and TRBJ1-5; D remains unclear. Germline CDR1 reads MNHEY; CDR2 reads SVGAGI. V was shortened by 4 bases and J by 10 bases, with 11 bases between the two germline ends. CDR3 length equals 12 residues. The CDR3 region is CASSSPTQPQHF. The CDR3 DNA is TGTGCCAGCAGTTCACCTACTCAACCCCAGCATTTT.

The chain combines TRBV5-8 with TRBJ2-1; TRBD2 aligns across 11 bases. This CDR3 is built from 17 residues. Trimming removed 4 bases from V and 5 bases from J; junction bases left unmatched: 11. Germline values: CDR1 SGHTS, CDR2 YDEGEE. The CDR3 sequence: CASSLMRGLADDNEQFF. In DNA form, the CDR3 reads TGTGCCAGCAGCCTCATGCGGGGACTAGCGGACGACAATGAGCAGTTCTTC.

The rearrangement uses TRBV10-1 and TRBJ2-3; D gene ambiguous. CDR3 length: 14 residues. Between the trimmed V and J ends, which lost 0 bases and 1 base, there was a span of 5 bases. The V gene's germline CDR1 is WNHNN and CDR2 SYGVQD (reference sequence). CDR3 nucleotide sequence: TGCGCCAGCAGTGAGTCGGTAGGCACAGATACGCAGTATTTT. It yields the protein CASSESVGTDTQYF.

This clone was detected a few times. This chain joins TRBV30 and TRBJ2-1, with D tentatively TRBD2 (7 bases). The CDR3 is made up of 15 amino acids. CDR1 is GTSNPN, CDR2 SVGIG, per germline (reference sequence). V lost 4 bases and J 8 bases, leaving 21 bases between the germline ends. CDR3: CAWTRGGGGWDEQFF. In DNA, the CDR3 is TGTGCCTGGACCCGAGGAGGGGGGGGTTGGGATGAGCAGTTCTTC.

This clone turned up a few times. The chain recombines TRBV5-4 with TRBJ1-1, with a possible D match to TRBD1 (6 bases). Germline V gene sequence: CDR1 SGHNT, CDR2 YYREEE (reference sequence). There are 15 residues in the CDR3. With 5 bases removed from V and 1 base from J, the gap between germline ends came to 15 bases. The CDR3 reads CASSLFGQQNTEAFF. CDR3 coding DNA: TGTGCCAGCAGTCTTTTCGGACAGCAGAACACTGAAGCTTTCTTT.

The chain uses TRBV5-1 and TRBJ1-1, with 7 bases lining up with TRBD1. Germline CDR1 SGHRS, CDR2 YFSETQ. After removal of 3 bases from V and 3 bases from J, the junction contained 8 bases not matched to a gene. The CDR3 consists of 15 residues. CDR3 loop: CASSWGTTGDTEAFF. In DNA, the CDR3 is TGCGCCAGCAGCTGGGGTACTACAGGGGACACTGAAGCTTTCTTT.

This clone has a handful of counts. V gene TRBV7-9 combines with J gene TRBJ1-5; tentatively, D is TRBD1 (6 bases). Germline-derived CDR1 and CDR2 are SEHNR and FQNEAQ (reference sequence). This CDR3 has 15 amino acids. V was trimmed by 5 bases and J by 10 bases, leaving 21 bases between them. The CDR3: CASSTGPIPGIPQHF. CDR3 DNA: TGTGCCAGCAGCACAGGGCCCATCCCGGGCATCCCCCAGCATTTT.

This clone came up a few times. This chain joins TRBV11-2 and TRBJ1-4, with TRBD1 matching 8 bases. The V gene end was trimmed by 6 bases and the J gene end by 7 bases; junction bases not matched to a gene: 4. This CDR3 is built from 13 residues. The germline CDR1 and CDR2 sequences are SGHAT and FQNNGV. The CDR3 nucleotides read TGTGCCAGCAGGTCGACAGGGGTTGAAAAACTGTTTTTT. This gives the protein CASRSTGVEKLFF.

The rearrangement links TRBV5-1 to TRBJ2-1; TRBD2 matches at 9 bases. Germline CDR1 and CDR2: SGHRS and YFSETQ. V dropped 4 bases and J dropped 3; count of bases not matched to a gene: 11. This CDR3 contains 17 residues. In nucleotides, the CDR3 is TGCGCCAGCAGCCGCGAAGGACTAGCGCTAGTCTACAATGAGCAGTTCTTC. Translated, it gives CASSREGLALVYNEQFF.

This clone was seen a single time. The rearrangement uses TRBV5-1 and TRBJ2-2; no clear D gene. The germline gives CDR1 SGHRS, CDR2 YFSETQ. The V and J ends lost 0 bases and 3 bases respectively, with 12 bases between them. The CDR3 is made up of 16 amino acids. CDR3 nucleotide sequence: TGCGCCAGCAGCTTGGGTGCAACCGCGGACACCGGGGAGCTGTTTTTT. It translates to CASSLGATADTGELFF.

The CDR3 coding sequence is TGTGCCAGCTCACCACGTGGACAGACGATCACAGATACGCAGTATTTT. It codes for CASSPRGQTITDTQYF. The rearrangement links TRBV18 to TRBJ2-3, with a tentative D call TRBD1 (6 bases). V shed 1 base and J shed 2 bases, with 13 bases lying between them. Looked up from germline, CDR1 is KGHSH and CDR2 is LQKENI. The CDR3 covers 16 residues.

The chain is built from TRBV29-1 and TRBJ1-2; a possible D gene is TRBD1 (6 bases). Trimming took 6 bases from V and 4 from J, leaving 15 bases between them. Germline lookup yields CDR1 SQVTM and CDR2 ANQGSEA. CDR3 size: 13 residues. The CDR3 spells CSVLQGTSYGYTF. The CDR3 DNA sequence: TGCAGCGTCCTACAGGGAACGTCCTATGGCTACACCTTC.

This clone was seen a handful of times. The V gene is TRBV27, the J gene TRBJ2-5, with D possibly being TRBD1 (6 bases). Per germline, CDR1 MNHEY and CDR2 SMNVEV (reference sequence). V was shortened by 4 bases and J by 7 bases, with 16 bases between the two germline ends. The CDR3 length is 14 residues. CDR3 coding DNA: TGTGCCAGCAGTTCCCTGGACAGCACCGGGACCCAGTACTTC. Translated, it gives CASSSLDSTGTQYF.

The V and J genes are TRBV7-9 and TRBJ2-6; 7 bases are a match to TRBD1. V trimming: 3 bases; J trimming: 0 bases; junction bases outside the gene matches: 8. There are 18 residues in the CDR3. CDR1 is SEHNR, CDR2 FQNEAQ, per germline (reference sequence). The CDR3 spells CASSLRQGKFSGANVLTF. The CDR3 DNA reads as TGTGCCAGCAGCTTGAGACAGGGAAAGTTCTCTGGGGCCAACGTCCTGACTTTC.

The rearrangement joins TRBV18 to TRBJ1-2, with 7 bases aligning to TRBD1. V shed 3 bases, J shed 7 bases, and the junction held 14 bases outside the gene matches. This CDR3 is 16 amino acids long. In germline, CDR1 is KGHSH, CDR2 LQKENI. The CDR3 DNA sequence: TGTGCCAGCTCACCCACGGCACTTGGAGACAGGGCTGGCTACACCTTC. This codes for CASSPTALGDRAGYTF.

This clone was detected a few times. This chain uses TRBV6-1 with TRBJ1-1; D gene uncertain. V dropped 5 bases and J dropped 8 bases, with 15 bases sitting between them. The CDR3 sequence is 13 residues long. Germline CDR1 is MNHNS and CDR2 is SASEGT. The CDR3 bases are TGTGCCAGCAGTACAGACGGCCGCGACGAAGCTTTCTTT. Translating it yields CASSTDGRDEAFF.

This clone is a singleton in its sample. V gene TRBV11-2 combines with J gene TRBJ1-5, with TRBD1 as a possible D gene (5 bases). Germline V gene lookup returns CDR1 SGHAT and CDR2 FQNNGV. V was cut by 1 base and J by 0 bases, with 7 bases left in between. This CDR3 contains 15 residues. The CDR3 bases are TGTGCCAGCAGCTTAGGGGGCAGTAGCAATCAGCCCCAGCATTTT. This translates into CASSLGGSSNQPQHF.